One and the same sample provided the 22 T cell receptor beta chains below, sequenced in a study of OX40 agonist ivuxolimab in advanced cancers. Clones were sequenced by immunoSEQ multiplex PCR, and TCRdb holds only the in-frame ones, with some missing. The sample shows 55,000 to 70,000 clones, 80% to 90% of them seen only once. The material sequenced was CD4+ or CD8+ T cells sorted from blood, taken in a trial of the OX40 agonist ivuxolimab. The receptors shown here come from an adult with an advanced solid tumor such as melanoma, head and neck, liver or kidney cancer.

This clone is medium-sized (0.01 to 0.1%). This specimen includes other DNA sequences encoding the same CDR3. The rearrangement joins TRBV27 to TRBJ1-4, with 8 nucleotides matching TRBD1. V dropped 6 bases and J dropped 8; count of bases not matched to a gene: 11. This CDR3 contains 15 residues. Germline CDR1 reads MNHEY; CDR2 reads SMNVEV (reference sequence). This chain's CDR3 is CASSLRTGQREKLFF. The DNA of the CDR3 is TGTGCCAGCAGCCTCAGGACAGGGCAAAGAGAAAAACTGTTTTTT.

This chain uses TRBV23-1 with TRBJ2-5; 8 bases are shared with TRBD1. TRBV23-1 is an open reading frame, and its role is uncertain. This CDR3 comprises 14 residues. V gave up 2 bases and J gave up 2 bases; unmatched junction bases: 1. CDR3 nucleotide sequence: TGCGCCAGCAGTCAAGGGACAGGTCAAGAGACCCAGTACTTC. Amino acid sequence: CASSQGTGQETQYF.

This clone turned up a few times. The chain links TRBV7-3 to TRBJ2-2; D is possibly TRBD2 (6 bases). The germline V and J ends were trimmed by 2 bases and 5 bases, with 12 bases remaining between them. Germline values: CDR1 SGHTA, CDR2 FQGTGA. The CDR3 is 15 amino acids. CDR3 DNA: TGTGCCAGCAGCTTAGACTCTCGGGGGACCGGGGAGCTGTTTTTT. Translation gives CASSLDSRGTGELFF.

The rearrangement links TRBV28 to TRBJ2-7, with D possibly being TRBD1 (6 bases). Germline V gives CDR1 MDHEN, CDR2 SYDVKM. The CDR3 has 15 residues. V shed 7 bases and J shed 2 bases, with 18 bases lying between them. In nucleotides, the CDR3 is TGTGCCAGCATCTACAACGTAGGACAGCCCTACGAGCAGTACTTC. Its protein is CASIYNVGQPYEQYF.

The table lists this clone with a few counts. The genes are TRBV19 and TRBJ2-6, with D hard to call. Trimming left V 0 bases short and J 0 bases short, with 9 bases between. CDR3 length equals 17 residues. Germline V gene sequence: CDR1 LNHDA, CDR2 SQIVND (reference sequence). DNA for the CDR3: TGTGCCAGTAGTATAGAAGAGTCTCCCTCTGGGGCCAACGTCCTGACTTTC. It encodes CASSIEESPSGANVLTF.

The chain uses TRBV5-4 and TRBJ2-2, with D perhaps TRBD1 or TRBD2 (5 bases each). Looked up from germline, CDR1 is SGHNT and CDR2 is YYREEE (reference sequence). V gave up 1 base and J gave up 5 bases, with 21 bases separating them. CDR3 length: 18 residues. CDR3 amino acids: CASSLRGVWARATGELFF. The CDR3 region has the DNA TGTGCCAGCAGCTTGAGGGGAGTCTGGGCGAGGGCGACCGGGGAGCTGTTTTTT.

The CDR3 DNA sequence: TGTGCCAGCAGTTACTCCGGGACTGCCCAAGAGACCCAGTACTTC. Its protein is CASSYSGTAQETQYF. The V call is TRBV6-6, the J call TRBJ2-5, with a tentative D call TRBD2 (6 bases). The CDR3 length is 15 residues. Germline V gives CDR1 MNHNY, CDR2 SVGAGI (reference sequence). Trimming shortened V by 0 bases and J by 1 base, and 9 bases separated the two germline ends.

V is TRBV19 and J is TRBJ2-3; D uncertain. Germline V gives CDR1 LNHDA, CDR2 SQIVND (reference sequence). The CDR3 spans 12 residues. V was shortened by 6 bases and J by 4 bases, with 8 bases between the two germline ends. In DNA form, the CDR3 reads TGTGCCAGTAGCCCCTACCCAGATACGCAGTATTTT. This gives the protein CASSPYPDTQYF.

The chain has TRBV10-3 and TRBJ1-5; D is perhaps TRBD1 (5 bases). Germline CDR1 ENHRY, CDR2 SYGVKD. V was clipped by 10 bases and J by 0 bases, with 16 bases between them. The CDR3 loop spans 15 amino acids. The CDR3 sequence: CASREGIYSNQPQHF. The DNA of the CDR3 is TGTGCCAGCAGGGAGGGCATATATAGCAATCAGCCCCAGCATTTT.

The rearrangement uses TRBV9 and TRBJ2-3; D is undetermined. V was clipped by 0 bases and J by 4 bases, with 9 bases between them. The CDR3 is made up of 14 amino acids. The germline V gene has CDR1 SGDLS and CDR2 YYNGEE. CDR3 sequence reads: CASSVDPLADTQYF. For the CDR3, the DNA is TGTGCCAGCAGCGTAGATCCCTTGGCAGATACGCAGTATTTT.

Only a few counts were recorded for this clone. The CDR3 loop is CASSVGSLAGGQETQYF. CDR3 coding DNA: TGTGCCAGCAGCGTAGGCTCGCTAGCGGGGGGCCAAGAGACCCAGTACTTC. The chain carries TRBV9 and TRBJ2-5; the match to TRBD2 covers 11 bases. The CDR3 has 17 amino acids. Germline loops: CDR1 SGDLS, CDR2 YYNGEE. V lost 0 bases and J lost 1; bases outside the gene matches: 5.

The CDR3 DNA sequence: TGTGCCAGCAGCTCCCTAGAGGCTCAAGGAGCCAACGTCCTGACTTTC. Translated, it gives CASSSLEAQGANVLTF. The chain carries TRBV7-9 and TRBJ2-6; D is unresolved. Looked up from germline, CDR1 is SEHNR and CDR2 is FQNEAQ (reference sequence). This CDR3 has 16 amino acids. V lost 4 bases and J 7 bases, leaving 17 bases between the germline ends.

V usage is TRBV10-3 and J usage is TRBJ2-2, with D hard to call. This CDR3 has 15 residues. CDR1 is ENHRY and CDR2 is SYGVKD in the germline V gene. V was clipped by 1 base and J by 8 bases, with 14 bases between them. CDR3 loop: CAISEFVSSPGELFF. The CDR3 coding sequence is TGTGCCATCAGTGAGTTTGTCTCCTCCCCTGGGGAGCTGTTTTTT.

The V call is TRBV7-2, the J call TRBJ2-1, with TRBD1 as a possible D gene (6 bases). Germline assignment: CDR1 SGHTA and CDR2 FQGNSA. The V gene lost 4 bases and the J gene lost 7 bases, with 14 bases spanning the gap. This CDR3 is 14 amino acids long. The CDR3, as DNA: TGTGCCAGCAGCTGGGGGCGTCTGGGGAATGAGCAGTTCTTC. As protein: CASSWGRLGNEQFF.

The chain uses TRBV7-8 and TRBJ1-2; the match to TRBD1 covers 7 bases. Germline CDR1 and CDR2: SGHVS and FQNEAQ. There are 13 residues in the CDR3. V lost 4 bases to trimming and J lost 7 bases; unmatched junction nucleotides: 6. CDR3 loop: CASSSPDRFGYTF. Written as DNA, the CDR3 is TGTGCCAGCAGCTCCCCGGACAGGTTTGGCTACACCTTC.

Points on this clone: A much larger clone is a single base away; this may be a read error. The same CDR3 also results from other DNA sequences found in this sample. The chain couples TRBV18 to TRBJ1-1, with D uncertain. The CDR3 contains 11 residues. Trimming stripped 8 bases from V and 2 bases from J, with 6 bases between. The germline gives CDR1 KGHSH, CDR2 LQKENI. As DNA, the CDR3 is TGTGCCAGCCAAGTTAACACTGAAGCTTTCTTT. Its translation: CASQVNTEAFF.

V gene TRBV27 combines with J gene TRBJ2-1; 12 bases are a match to TRBD2. Looked up from germline, CDR1 is MNHEY and CDR2 is SMNVEV (reference sequence). This CDR3 has 14 residues. V trimming: 7 bases; J trimming: 9 bases; junction bases outside the gene matches: 7. CDR3 coding DNA: TGTGCCAGCACCCGACTAGCGGGAGTAGGTGAGCAGTTCTTC. Its translation: CASTRLAGVGEQFF.

V usage is TRBV6-5 and J usage is TRBJ1-1; D is ambiguous. The V end was cut by 2 bases, the J end by 1 base, with 8 bases between. From germline, CDR1 is MNHEY and CDR2 SVGAGI. The CDR3 covers 14 residues. The CDR3: CASSYREQNTEAFF. CDR3 bases: TGTGCCAGCAGTTACCGCGAACAGAACACTGAAGCTTTCTTT.

The CDR3 nucleotides are TGTGCCAGCAGCCAGTGGGGGGTCCAATCACCCCTCCACTTT. Amino acid sequence: CASSQWGVQSPLHF. The chain combines TRBV5-4 with TRBJ1-6; D perhaps matches TRBD1 (5 bases). Trimming removed 4 bases from V and 10 bases from J, with 15 bases in between. Per the germline V gene, CDR1 is SGHNT and CDR2 is YYREEE (reference sequence). The CDR3 has 14 residues.

The chain uses TRBV19 and TRBJ1-4; D is uncertain. Germline CDR1 and CDR2: LNHDA and SQIVND (reference sequence). This CDR3 has 15 amino acids. Trimming removed 7 bases from V and 3 bases from J, with 15 bases in between. The CDR3 loop reads CASKARSVANEKLFF. The DNA of the CDR3 is TGTGCCAGTAAAGCCCGAAGTGTAGCTAATGAAAAACTGTTTTTT.

V and J are TRBV7-2 and TRBJ2-1; possible D gene TRBD1, 6 bases. Trimming removed 4 bases from V and 3 bases from J, with 16 bases in between. The CDR3 loop spans 16 amino acids. Germline-derived CDR1 and CDR2 are SGHTA and FQGNSA. This chain's CDR3 is CASSYTGTKSYNEQFF. The DNA of the CDR3 is TGTGCCAGCAGCTACACCGGGACAAAAAGCTACAATGAGCAGTTCTTC.

This chain connects TRBV5-6 to TRBJ2-1; a possible D gene is TRBD2 (6 bases). V was shortened by 0 bases and J by 1 base, with 17 bases between the two germline ends. CDR3 length: 18 amino acids. Germline V gene data show CDR1 as SGHDT and CDR2 as YYEEEE. The CDR3 DNA reads TGTGCCAGCAGCTTGGCCCCATGGAGGGGAAGGTCCTACAATGAGCAGTTCTTC. Its protein product is CASSLAPWRGRSYNEQFF.